The entry below describes one T cell receptor (beta chain). The target antigen is unknown. This specimen belongs to a study of shared clonotypes between healthy human individuals. This CDR3 region has 15 residues. In germline, CDR1 is LNHDA, CDR2 SQIVND (reference sequence). Trimming took 2 bases from V and 4 from J, leaving 12 bases between them. Every subset had its genomic DNA shared out evenly among several immunoSEQ plates. Assay used: immunoSEQ multiplex PCR; TCRdb lists only in-frame clones, some missing. The sample lists about 820,000 clones; 92% were seen once. Naive CD8 cells were CD45RO-negative, positively selected for CCR7, excluding terminally differentiated effector memory CD45RA+ cells. All donors were healthy HIV-negative adults lacking recent acute infections or vaccinations. Study results and caveats: How much donors shared clonotypes was expected to be affected by sequencing depth. The generation probabilities recorded for non-shared clonotypes fell below those of clonotypes shared by all four donors.

The genes are TRBV19 and TRBJ1-3, with a tentative D call TRBD1 (5 bases). The sequenced sample consisted of naive CD8+ T cells sorted from blood. The origin of this receptor is a young man in good health. CDR3 protein: CASSITAGFGNTIYF. CDR3 DNA: TGTGCCAGTAGTATAACCGCAGGGTTCGGAAACACCATATATTTT.